The next 18 T cell receptor beta chains were all read from a single sample in a study of early T cells in non-severe SARS-CoV-2 infection. TCRdb independently ran MiXCR on the 5' RACE reads; one entry per CDR3 protein. This sample has about 110,000 distinct CDR3 sequences, with approximately 12% found just once. The sequencing here drew on whole blood, taken at baseline. Receptors originate from an adult who was a healthcare worker with PCR-confirmed SARS-CoV-2 infection or an uninfected control (not recorded which).

The chain carries TRBV12-3 or TRBV12-4 and TRBJ1-1; 8 positions match TRBD1. Unmatched junction bases numbered 5, after V lost 5 bases and J lost 6 bases. The length of the CDR3 is 13 residues. This CDR3 is CASSPLTGAEAFF. The CDR3 bases are TGTGCCAGCAGTCCCCTGACAGGGGCTGAAGCTTTCTTT.

This clonotype occurred many times. This chain uses TRBV7-9 with TRBJ1-1; no reliable D call. Germline lookup yields CDR1 SEHNR and CDR2 FQNEAQ (reference sequence). This CDR3 is 13 amino acids long. Trimming stripped 1 base from V and 1 base from J, with 4 bases between. The CDR3 coding sequence is TGTGCCAGCAGCTTAGAACAGAACACTGAAGCTTTCTTT. Encoded protein: CASSLEQNTEAFF.

V usage is TRBV12-3 or TRBV12-4 and J usage is TRBJ2-7; 9 nucleotides align to TRBD1. V was pared by 5 bases and J by 5 bases, with 13 bases of the junction left unmatched. The CDR3 consists of 16 residues. The CDR3 coding sequence is TGTGCCAGCAGTCCTCGAGTTACAGGGGGCATCCACGAGCAGTACTTC. It encodes CASSPRVTGGIHEQYF.

This clonotype has just a few counts. The rearrangement uses TRBV7-3 and TRBJ1-1; maybe TRBD1 (5 bases). Germline lookup yields CDR1 SGHTA and CDR2 FQGTGA. Trimming stripped 2 bases from V and 0 bases from J, with 16 bases between. This CDR3 is built from 17 residues. As DNA, the CDR3 is TGTGCCAGCAGCTTATTTCAGGGTAAGGCGATGAACACTGAAGCTTTCTTT. Translated, it gives CASSLFQGKAMNTEAFF.

This clonotype was detected only once. The CDR3 does not end in the conserved phenylalanine or tryptophan, so this is likely a read error. CDR3 sequence: CASSGTGSSYEQYY. In DNA, the CDR3 is TGTGCCAGCAGTGGGACAGGGAGCTCCTACGAGCAGTACTAC. The chain couples TRBV25-1 to TRBJ2-7, with TRBD1 matching 8 bases. The V gene end was trimmed by 4 bases and the J gene end by 0 bases; junction bases not matched to a gene: 2. The V gene's germline CDR1 is MGHDK and CDR2 SYGVNS. The length of the CDR3 is 14 residues.

The chain joins TRBV5-1 to TRBJ1-3, with TRBD1 identical over 7 bases. V lost 6 bases, J lost 0 bases, and 6 bases stayed unmatched. The CDR3 consists of 15 residues. Germline V lookup: CDR1 SGHRS, CDR2 YFSETQ. The CDR3 region is CASTPGQRSGNTIYF. CDR3 DNA: TGCGCCAGCACTCCGGGACAGCGCTCTGGAAACACCATATATTTT.

In this sample, this clonotype turned up many times. V and J are TRBV7-9 and TRBJ1-2; D uncertain. The CDR3 runs to 13 residues. V was clipped by 3 bases and J by 4 bases, with 9 bases between them. Germline V gives CDR1 SEHNR, CDR2 FQNEAQ (reference sequence). The CDR3 DNA reads as TGTGCCAGCAGCTTGGGCTCCTCCTATGGCTACACCTTC. It yields the protein CASSLGSSYGYTF. The full variable domain, with the rest looked up from reference TRBV7-9 and TRBJ1-2, is DTGVSQNPRHKITKRGQNVTFRCDPISEHNRLYWYRQTLGQGPEFLTYFQNEAQLEKSRLLSDRFSAERPKGSFSTLEIQRTEQGDSAMYLCASSLGSSYGYTFGSGTRLTVV.

The chain couples TRBV7-2 to TRBJ1-1, with D maybe TRBD1 (6 bases). The CDR3 extends over 13 amino acids. The V and J ends lost 4 bases and 11 bases respectively, with 17 bases between them. Germline V CDR1 and CDR2: SGHTA, FQGNSA. CDR3 DNA sequence: TGTGCCAGCAGCTCTAACAGAGACAGGCCCGCTTTCTTT. This codes for CASSSNRDRPAFF.

This rearrangement joins TRBV5-6 to TRBJ1-1; D not resolved. V was cut by 4 bases and J by 1 base, with 14 bases left in between. The CDR3 runs to 15 residues. Germline V gene data show CDR1 as SGHDT and CDR2 as YYEEEE. In nucleotides, the CDR3 is TGTGCCAGCAGCCCGGAGGGTCTTCCGAACACTGAAGCTTTCTTT. Translated, it gives CASSPEGLPNTEAFF.

This clonotype was found many times. The chain is built from TRBV11-2 and TRBJ2-2; TRBD2 is a possible D gene (5 bases). The CDR3 spans 19 residues. V was pared by 5 bases and J by 9 bases, with 31 bases between. Germline V CDR1 and CDR2: SGHAT, FQNNGV. The DNA for the CDR3 is TGTGCCAGCAGCAGACTACCACTCGGTGTACGAACAAGTAGATGGGAGCTGTTTTTT. It codes for CASSRLPLGVRTSRWELFF.

This clonotype appeared many times. The J gene is TRBJ1-2, the V gene TRBV21-1. TRBV21-1 is tagged as a pseudogene. CDR3 length: 15 amino acids. The CDR3 protein is CASSKVGGPNYGYTF. In DNA, the CDR3 is TGTGCCAGCAGCAAAGTCGGCGGACCTAACTATGGCTACACCTTC.

This rearrangement joins TRBV19 to TRBJ2-5, with a tentative D call TRBD1 (6 bases). CDR1 and CDR2 (germline): LNHDA, SQIVND (reference sequence). This CDR3 region has 16 residues. V gave up 6 bases and J gave up 1 base, with 18 bases separating them. CDR3 amino acids: CASSSKGGQSQETQYF. The CDR3 nucleotides read TGTGCCAGTAGCTCTAAAGGGGGACAAAGCCAAGAGACCCAGTACTTC.

This clonotype has just a few counts. This chain links TRBV4-1 with TRBJ1-4; D is possibly TRBD1 (6 bases). This CDR3 is built from 15 residues. V was cut by 1 base and J by 8 bases, with 14 bases left in between. Germline CDR1 and CDR2: MGHRA and YSYEKL. The CDR3 spells CASSQAHRVEEKLFF. The CDR3 region has the DNA TGCGCCAGCAGCCAAGCACACAGGGTGGAGGAAAAACTGTTTTTT.

This clonotype has ten or more counts. This chain connects TRBV19 to TRBJ1-1, with TRBD1 matching 11 bases. Unmatched junction bases numbered 5, after V lost 5 bases and J lost 3 bases. Looked up from germline, CDR1 is LNHDA and CDR2 is SQIVND (reference sequence). This CDR3 comprises 15 residues. CDR3 region: CASSPDRGRDTEAFF. For the CDR3, the DNA is TGTGCCAGTAGTCCGGACAGGGGGCGCGACACTGAAGCTTTCTTT.

This clonotype was seen only a few times. CDR3 in DNA: TGCAGTGCTAGCCTCCGGGGTGGCTATGGCTACACCTTC. Translation gives CSASLRGGYGYTF. V gene TRBV20-1 combines with J gene TRBJ1-2; D remains unclear. This CDR3 has 13 amino acids. Looked up from germline, CDR1 is DFQATT and CDR2 is SNEGSKA (reference sequence). V was trimmed by 3 bases and J by 4 bases, leaving 12 bases between them.

The V and J genes are TRBV6-7 and TRBJ2-1; 9 bases are a match to TRBD1. TRBV6-7 counts as an open reading frame of uncertain function. The V gene end was trimmed by 5 bases and the J gene end by 2 bases; junction bases not matched to a gene: 10. The CDR3 extends over 17 amino acids. This CDR3 reads CASSGSSDRGPYNEQFF. In DNA form, the CDR3 reads TGTGCCAGCAGTGGCTCTTCGGACAGGGGACCCTACAATGAGCAGTTCTTC.

This clonotype was observed a handful of times. The genes are TRBV11-1 and TRBJ1-2; D perhaps matches TRBD1 (5 bases). Germline V gene sequence: CDR1 SGHAT, CDR2 FQDESV (reference sequence). This CDR3 spans 15 amino acids. The germline V and J ends were trimmed by 5 bases and 6 bases, with 19 bases remaining between them. This CDR3 is CASSPVIWGSDGYTF. Written as DNA, the CDR3 is TGTGCCAGCAGCCCCGTAATCTGGGGGAGCGATGGCTACACCTTC.

This clonotype has only one observation. The chain is built from TRBV5-1 and TRBJ2-5; D is unclear. The CDR3 totals 12 residues. Germline CDR1 SGHRS, CDR2 YFSETQ. The V gene lost 0 bases and the J gene lost 5 bases, with 5 bases spanning the gap. The DNA of the CDR3 is TGCGCCAGCAGCTTGGCCTTGGAGACCCAGTACTTC. It specifies CASSLALETQYF.